This T cell receptor beta chain came from a study of shared clonotypes between healthy human individuals. Only in-frame clones appear in the TCRdb table, and some are missing; sequencing was by immunoSEQ multiplex PCR. The data contain about 2.4 million clones, roughly 93% of them singletons. Study-wide findings and caveats: When compared with the clonotypes that were shared by all four sorted-subset donors, the non-shared clonotypes turned out to have lower generation probabilities.

This CDR3 is built from 12 residues. Germline CDR1 is KGHSH and CDR2 is LQKENI. With V trimmed by 5 bases and J by 11 bases, 7 bases remained unmatched. About this clone itself: Antigen unknown.

The sequence was obtained from a young man in good health. Some clones in this sample may be carry-over from other donors' samples. The sequenced material came from naive CD4+ T cells from PBMCs. Regarding subset: CD45RA+ positively selected. This chain connects TRBV18 to TRBJ1-2, with 8 bases lining up with TRBD1. CDR3 bases: TGTGCCAGCTCAAACGGACAGGGCGGGTACACCTTC. It yields the protein CASSNGQGGYTF.